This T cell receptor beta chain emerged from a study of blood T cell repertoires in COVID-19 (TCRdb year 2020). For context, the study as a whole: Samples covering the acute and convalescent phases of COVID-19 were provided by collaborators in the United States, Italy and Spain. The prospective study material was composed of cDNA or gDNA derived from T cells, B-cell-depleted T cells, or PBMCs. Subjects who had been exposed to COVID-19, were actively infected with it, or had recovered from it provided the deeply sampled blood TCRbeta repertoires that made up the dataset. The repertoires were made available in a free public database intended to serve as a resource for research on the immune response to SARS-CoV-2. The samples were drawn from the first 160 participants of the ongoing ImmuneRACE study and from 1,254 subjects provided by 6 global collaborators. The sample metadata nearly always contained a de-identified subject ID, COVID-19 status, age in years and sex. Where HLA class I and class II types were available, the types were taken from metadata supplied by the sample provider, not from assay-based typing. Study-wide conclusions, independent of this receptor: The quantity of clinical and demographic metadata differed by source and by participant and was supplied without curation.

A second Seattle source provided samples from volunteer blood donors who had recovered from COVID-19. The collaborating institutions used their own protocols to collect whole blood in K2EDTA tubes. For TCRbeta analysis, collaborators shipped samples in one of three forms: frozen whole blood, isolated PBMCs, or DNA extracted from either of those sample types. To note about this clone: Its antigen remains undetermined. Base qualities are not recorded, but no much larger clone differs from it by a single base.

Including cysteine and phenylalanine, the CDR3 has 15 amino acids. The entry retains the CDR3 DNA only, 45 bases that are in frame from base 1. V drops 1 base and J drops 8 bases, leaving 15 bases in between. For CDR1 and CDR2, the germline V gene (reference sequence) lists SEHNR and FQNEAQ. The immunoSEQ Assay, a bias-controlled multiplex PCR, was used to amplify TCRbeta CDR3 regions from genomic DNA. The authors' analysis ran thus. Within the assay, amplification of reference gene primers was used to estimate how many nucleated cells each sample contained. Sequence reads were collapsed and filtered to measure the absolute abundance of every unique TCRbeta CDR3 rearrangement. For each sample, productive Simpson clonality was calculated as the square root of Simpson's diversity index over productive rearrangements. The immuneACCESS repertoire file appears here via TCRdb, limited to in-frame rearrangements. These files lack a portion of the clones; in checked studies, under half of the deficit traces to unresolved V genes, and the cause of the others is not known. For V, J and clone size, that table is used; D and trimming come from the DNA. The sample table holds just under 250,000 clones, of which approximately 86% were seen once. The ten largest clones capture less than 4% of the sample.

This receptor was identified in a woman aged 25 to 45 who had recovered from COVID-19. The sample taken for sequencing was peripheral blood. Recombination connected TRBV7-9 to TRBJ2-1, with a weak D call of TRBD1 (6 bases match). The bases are TGTGCCAGCAGCTTAGACAGGGAAAAAGTCGATGAGCAGTTCTTC. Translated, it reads CASSLDREKVDEQFF.